This TCR beta chain is drawn from a study of beta chain features in type 1 diabetes. Reverse transcribing all isolated RNA meant expressed TCRB transcripts were sequenced. Sequencing was performed with immunoSEQ multiplex PCR; in TCRdb, only in-frame clones are kept and a portion is missing. The sample gives 120,000 to 150,000 clones, under 60% of which show up once; under 0.5% is in the top ten. Study conclusions and caveats: Shorter TCRB CDR3s, moderately but significantly so, marked every one of the four CD4+ subsets in Type 1 diabetes patients. There were fewer insertions and more deletions at the VDJ junctions of type 1 diabetes patients.

A few counts support this clone. The target antigen is unknown. This CDR3 has 14 amino acids. Germline CDR1 KGHSH, CDR2 LQKENI. The junction had 6 bases not matched to a gene; V was cut back by 3 bases and J by 7 bases. The clonotype comes from a man in his late teens or twenties in good health. Material for sequencing was Tregs from blood. The chain is built from TRBV18 and TRBJ1-1, with TRBD1 matching over 9 bases. This chain's CDR3 is CASSPGTGISEAFF. The CDR3, as DNA: TGTGCCAGCTCACCCGGGACAGGGATCAGTGAAGCTTTCTTT.